Each of the 31 T cell receptor beta chains below was sequenced from the same sample in a study of OX40 agonist ivuxolimab in advanced cancers. TCRdb's copy holds only in-frame clones and misses some; the assay was immunoSEQ multiplex PCR. The data show around 24,000 clones, approximately 86% seen once. The starting material was CD4+ or CD8+ T cells sorted from blood, obtained in a trial of the OX40 agonist ivuxolimab. The receptor source for this set is an adult with an advanced solid tumor such as melanoma, head and neck, liver or kidney cancer.

There are a few counts of this clone. This sequence joins TRBV5-5 and TRBJ1-5, with D tentatively TRBD1 (6 bases). The CDR3 totals 14 residues. Trimming took off 2 bases at V and 4 bases at J, with 10 bases between the two ends. CDR1 is SGHKS and CDR2 is YYEKEE in the germline V gene (reference sequence). The CDR3 DNA is TGTGCCAGCAGCTTAGGACAGTCGAATCAGCCCCAGCATTTT. Translating it yields CASSLGQSNQPQHF.

The chain has TRBV21-1 and TRBJ2-3; TRBD2 is taken as the D call from the table, unchecked against the DNA. TRBV21-1 is reported as a pseudogene. The CDR3 contains 18 residues. This CDR3 is CASSKRGEGEDTTDTQYF. Here the CDR3 DNA reads TGTGCCAGCAGCAAACGAGGGGAGGGGGAGGATACCACAGATACGCAGTATTTT.

The chain recombines TRBV21-1 with TRBJ2-5; the listed D gene, TRBD2, was not tested against the DNA. TRBV21-1 is a recognized pseudogene. This CDR3 spans 14 amino acids. The CDR3 loop is CASSKPPGAETQYF. The DNA of the CDR3 is TGTGCCAGCAGCAAACCCCCGGGTGCAGAGACCCAGTACTTC.

In its sample, this clone was seen once. CDR3 protein: CASSPLSRDSVYEQYF. CDR3 nucleotide sequence: TGTGCCAGCAGCCCCTTAAGCCGGGACAGCGTCTACGAGCAGTACTTC. This rearrangement joins TRBV5-6 to TRBJ2-7; 7 bases align to TRBD1. There are 16 residues in the CDR3. V was clipped by 4 bases and J by 3 bases; unmatched bases: 13. The V gene's germline CDR1 is SGHDT and CDR2 YYEEEE.

The chain is built from TRBV11-2 and TRBJ1-2; the match to TRBD1 covers 7 bases. Germline V gene lookup returns CDR1 SGHAT and CDR2 FQNNGV. This CDR3 has 17 amino acids. With 2 bases clipped from V and 4 bases from J, the junction kept 13 bases outside the gene matches. The CDR3 region has the DNA TGTGCCAGCAGCTTACAAGGACAGGAGCCAAGCCCCTATGGCTACACCTTC. Translation gives CASSLQGQEPSPYGYTF.

The chain is built from TRBV9 and TRBJ2-7; 7 nucleotides match TRBD1. The CDR3 sequence is 15 residues long. Per the germline V gene, CDR1 is SGDLS and CDR2 is YYNGEE. Germline trimming cut 4 bases from V and 5 bases from J; bases unmatched to any gene: 12. CDR3: CASSLEGAVTHEQYF. DNA for the CDR3: TGTGCCAGCAGCCTCGAGGGGGCAGTAACCCACGAGCAGTACTTC.

The chain recombines TRBV9 with TRBJ2-7, with TRBD2 identical over 11 bases. The V gene end was trimmed by 3 bases and the J gene end by 0 bases; junction bases not matched to a gene: 2. CDR1 is SGDLS and CDR2 is YYNGEE in the germline V gene. The CDR3 spans 15 residues. CDR3: CASSAGLADSYEQYF. The DNA of the CDR3 is TGTGCCAGCAGCGCGGGACTAGCGGACTCCTACGAGCAGTACTTC.

The rearrangement joins TRBV15 to TRBJ2-1; no definite D call. Germline V gene sequence: CDR1 LNHNV, CDR2 YYDKDF (reference sequence). Trimming cost V 1 base and J 4 bases, with 11 bases left between them. The CDR3 has 15 amino acids. The CDR3 sequence is CATSRGVGKYNEQFF. CDR3 bases: TGTGCCACCAGCAGAGGAGTTGGGAAATACAATGAGCAGTTCTTC.

The chain links TRBV28 to TRBJ2-7; D possibly corresponds to TRBD1 (6 bases). This CDR3 has 14 amino acids. Germline values: CDR1 MDHEN, CDR2 SYDVKM. V dropped 5 bases and J dropped 5 bases, with 16 bases sitting between them. The CDR3 region is CASSLRTDGDEQYF. The CDR3 DNA is TGTGCCAGCAGTCTTCGGACAGACGGAGACGAGCAGTACTTC.

The chain uses TRBV12-5 and TRBJ2-1, with 9 bases that match TRBD2. V lost 4 bases and J lost 6; bases outside the gene matches: 10. Germline lookup yields CDR1 LGHNT and CDR2 FRNRAP. The CDR3 sequence is 16 residues long. CDR3 in amino acids: CASGYDAGGPVNEQFF. The CDR3 nucleotides read TGTGCTAGTGGTTATGATGCGGGGGGGCCCGTCAATGAGCAGTTCTTC.

The genes are TRBV27 and TRBJ1-4; D is uncertain. Germline V CDR1 and CDR2: MNHEY, SMNVEV (reference sequence). Between the trimmed V and J ends, which lost 2 bases and 6 bases, there was a span of 13 bases. The CDR3 runs to 15 residues. The CDR3 spells CASSLLGRSDEKLFF. The CDR3, as DNA: TGTGCCAGCAGTTTACTCGGAAGATCGGATGAAAAACTGTTTTTT.

This clone was recorded once. One junction end disagrees with the germline gene, perhaps due to a read error. This sequence joins TRBV10-3 and TRBJ1-1; TRBD1 agrees at 10 bases. The V gene's germline CDR1 is ENHRY and CDR2 SYGVKD. This CDR3 has 16 amino acids. CDR3 sequence reads: CATSGVTGGASTEAFF. The DNA for the CDR3 is TGTGCCACCAGTGGTGTGACAGGGGGCGCGTCCACTGAAGCTTTCTTT.

The rearrangement uses TRBV6-4 and TRBJ2-3; 10 bases match TRBD2. The CDR3 spans 16 residues. Germline CDR1 MRHNA, CDR2 SNTAGT. J gave up 3 bases and V 5 bases, and 8 bases lay outside the gene matches. As DNA, the CDR3 is TGTGCCAGCAGTCCGGCTAGCGGGAGAGGAACAGATACGCAGTATTTT. It translates to CASSPASGRGTDTQYF.

The chain recombines TRBV9 with TRBJ2-7; D is perhaps TRBD1 (6 bases). The CDR3 loop spans 15 amino acids. CDR1 is SGDLS and CDR2 is YYNGEE in the germline V gene. Trimming removed 0 bases from V and 5 bases from J, with 15 bases in between. Written as DNA, the CDR3 is TGTGCCAGCAGCGTAGGGGGTGTGGCAGGGGACGAGCAGTACTTC. It encodes CASSVGGVAGDEQYF.

The rearrangement uses TRBV7-9 and TRBJ1-2; a weak D match, TRBD1 (6 bases). The V end was cut by 5 bases, the J end by 7 bases, with 17 bases between. The CDR3 contains 14 residues. CDR1 SEHNR and CDR2 FQNEAQ come from the germline V gene (reference sequence). The DNA for the CDR3 is TGTGCCAGCAGCCCAGGGGCCTACGGGGTTGGCTACACCTTC. It yields the protein CASSPGAYGVGYTF. Supplemented by reference TRBV7-9 and TRBJ1-2, the full variable domain reads DTGVSQNPRHKITKRGQNVTFRCDPISEHNRLYWYRQTLGQGPEFLTYFQNEAQLEKSRLLSDRFSAERPKGSFSTLEIQRTEQGDSAMYLCASSPGAYGVGYTFGSGTRLTVV.

The chain uses TRBV11-3 and TRBJ2-1, with TRBD2 identical over 14 bases. With 5 bases clipped from V and 7 bases from J, the junction kept 7 bases outside the gene matches. This CDR3 is built from 16 residues. The germline CDR1 and CDR2 sequences are SGHNT and YENEEA. CDR3 amino acids: CASSLGLAGGRNEQFF. CDR3 nucleotides: TGTGCCAGCAGCCTCGGACTAGCGGGAGGAAGGAATGAGCAGTTCTTC. Complete variable domain (other parts from reference TRBV11-3 and TRBJ2-1): EAGVVQSPRYKIIEKKQPVAFWCNPISGHNTLYWYLQNLGQGPELLIRYENEEAVDDSQLPKDRFSAERLKGVDSTLKIQPAELGDSAVYLCASSLGLAGGRNEQFFGPGTRLTVL.

This chain joins TRBV11-3 and TRBJ1-2, with D possibly being TRBD1 (5 bases). Looked up from germline, CDR1 is SGHNT and CDR2 is YENEEA. Trimming pared 0 bases from V and 2 bases from J, leaving 13 bases between. This CDR3 has 16 amino acids. The CDR3 region is CASSLEGRDGNYGYTF. The CDR3 DNA is TGTGCCAGCAGCTTAGAAGGGCGGGACGGGAACTATGGCTACACCTTC.

The chain recombines TRBV5-6 with TRBJ1-6; unclear D gene. V was cut by 4 bases and J by 5 bases, with 7 bases left in between. In germline, CDR1 is SGHDT, CDR2 YYEEEE. The CDR3 extends over 13 amino acids. Written as DNA, the CDR3 is TGTGCCAGCAGCGCGACGGATAATTCACCCCTCCACTTT. Protein: CASSATDNSPLHF.

The chain has TRBV6-1 and TRBJ2-1; D gene unclear. This CDR3 contains 14 residues. Deletions cut 3 bases from V and 15 bases from J, with 21 bases between. From germline, CDR1 is MNHNS and CDR2 SASEGT. The chain's CDR3 is CASSEDLDGIWMFF. CDR3 nucleotides: TGTGCCAGCAGTGAGGATCTTGATGGGATTTGGATGTTCTTC.

Here the CDR3 reads CASSLSGNTGELFF. The CDR3 nucleotides are TGTGCCAGCAGTTTAAGTGGAAATACCGGGGAGCTGTTTTTT. The chain links TRBV27 to TRBJ2-2, with D unclear. Trimming removed 2 bases from V and 5 bases from J, with 9 bases in between. Per the germline V gene, CDR1 is MNHEY and CDR2 is SMNVEV (reference sequence). The CDR3 covers 14 residues.

This clone is medium-sized within its sample. The chain combines TRBV4-2 with TRBJ2-7; D gene unclear. This CDR3 has 14 residues. The V gene's germline CDR1 is LGHNA and CDR2 YNFKEQ. V lost 0 bases and J lost 7, with 13 bases in between. The DNA of the CDR3 is TGTGCCAGCAGCCAAGACGCAGGCCCCTGGGAGCAGTACTTC. It is translated as CASSQDAGPWEQYF.

The J gene is TRBJ1-2, the V gene TRBV7-6; D gene ambiguous. CDR1 is SGHVS and CDR2 is FNYEAQ in the germline V gene. Deletions cut 5 bases from V and 8 bases from J, with 15 bases between. The CDR3 is made up of 13 amino acids. The CDR3 DNA sequence: TGTGCCAGCAGCCGTGGACTGGGTGGCGGCTACACCTTC. Protein sequence: CASSRGLGGGYTF.

This clone came up once. The chain links TRBV5-6 to TRBJ1-6, with a possible D match to TRBD1 (6 bases). This CDR3 is 16 amino acids long. Germline V gene data show CDR1 as SGHDT and CDR2 as YYEEEE. With 4 bases removed from V and 4 bases from J, the gap between germline ends came to 15 bases. CDR3 in amino acids: CASSQTDRTYNSPLHF. CDR3 coding DNA: TGTGCCAGCAGCCAGACAGACAGGACTTATAATTCACCCCTCCACTTT.

Concerning this clone itself: Other DNA sequences in this sample translate to the same CDR3. This sequence joins TRBV6-5 and TRBJ2-7, with a possible D match to TRBD2 (5 bases). CDR3 length equals 13 residues. Germline V gene sequence: CDR1 MNHEY, CDR2 SVGAGI. The V end was cut by 2 bases, the J end by 2 bases, with 7 bases between. For the CDR3, the DNA is TGTGCCAGCAGTTACGGGGAGACCTACGAGCAGTACTTC. As protein: CASSYGETYEQYF.

This clone was observed a few times. The rearrangement uses TRBV5-1 and TRBJ2-1, with 13 bases lining up with TRBD2. Germline V lookup: CDR1 SGHRS, CDR2 YFSETQ. The junction had 9 bases not matched to a gene; V was cut back by 7 bases and J by 14 bases. The CDR3 has 13 amino acids. The CDR3 DNA follows: TGCGCCAGCTCACCGACTAGCGGGGGGCCAAAGTTCTTC. Translation gives CASSPTSGGPKFF.

The chain recombines TRBV4-1 with TRBJ2-5, with 12 positions matching TRBD2. This CDR3 is 16 amino acids long. Trimming removed 4 bases from V and 5 bases from J; junction bases left unmatched: 8. Germline lookup yields CDR1 MGHRA and CDR2 YSYEKL. The CDR3 spells CASSPETSGSSETQYF. The CDR3 DNA sequence: TGCGCCAGCAGCCCCGAGACTAGCGGGAGCTCCGAGACCCAGTACTTC.

The genes are TRBV30 and TRBJ2-7; 9 nucleotides agree with TRBD1. The CDR3 consists of 14 residues. In germline, CDR1 is GTSNPN, CDR2 SVGIG (reference sequence). J lost 2 bases, V lost 2 bases, and 4 bases had no gene match. The CDR3 is CAWSSGTGPYEQYF. The CDR3 DNA sequence: TGTGCCTGGAGTTCGGGGACAGGGCCCTACGAGCAGTACTTC.

V is TRBV29-1 and J is TRBJ2-1; D is ambiguous. Trimming took off 0 bases at V and 0 bases at J, with 12 bases between the two ends. Germline CDR1 SQVTM, CDR2 ANQGSEA. This CDR3 is 16 amino acids long. CDR3 sequence (DNA): TGCAGCGTTGAAGATCGAAGACGGAGCTCCTACAATGAGCAGTTCTTC. Its protein is CSVEDRRRSSYNEQFF.

The V call is TRBV6-5, the J call TRBJ1-4, with D possibly TRBD1 on 5 matching bases. This CDR3 spans 14 amino acids. Between the trimmed V and J ends, which lost 5 bases and 7 bases, there was a span of 14 bases. Per the germline V gene, CDR1 is MNHEY and CDR2 is SVGAGI. This CDR3 is CASSTGEGFEKLFF. The CDR3 nucleotides are TGTGCCAGCAGTACGGGGGAGGGCTTTGAAAAACTGTTTTTT.

J is TRBJ2-7 and V is TRBV6-1; 7 nucleotides align to TRBD1. V gave up 7 bases and J gave up 3 bases; unmatched junction bases: 9. Germline lookup yields CDR1 MNHNS and CDR2 SASEGT. The CDR3 sequence is 14 residues long. Here the CDR3 reads CASTGGTAYYEQYF. The CDR3 nucleotides read TGTGCCAGCACAGGGGGAACAGCCTACTACGAGCAGTACTTC.

The V call is TRBV6-5, the J call TRBJ1-5, with D uncertain. CDR3 size: 13 residues. Between the trimmed V and J ends, which lost 5 bases and 9 bases, there was a span of 14 bases. The germline gives CDR1 MNHEY, CDR2 SVGAGI. For the CDR3, the DNA is TGTGCCAGCAGTGAAATAAACACGGGGCCCCAGCATTTT. This gives the protein CASSEINTGPQHF.